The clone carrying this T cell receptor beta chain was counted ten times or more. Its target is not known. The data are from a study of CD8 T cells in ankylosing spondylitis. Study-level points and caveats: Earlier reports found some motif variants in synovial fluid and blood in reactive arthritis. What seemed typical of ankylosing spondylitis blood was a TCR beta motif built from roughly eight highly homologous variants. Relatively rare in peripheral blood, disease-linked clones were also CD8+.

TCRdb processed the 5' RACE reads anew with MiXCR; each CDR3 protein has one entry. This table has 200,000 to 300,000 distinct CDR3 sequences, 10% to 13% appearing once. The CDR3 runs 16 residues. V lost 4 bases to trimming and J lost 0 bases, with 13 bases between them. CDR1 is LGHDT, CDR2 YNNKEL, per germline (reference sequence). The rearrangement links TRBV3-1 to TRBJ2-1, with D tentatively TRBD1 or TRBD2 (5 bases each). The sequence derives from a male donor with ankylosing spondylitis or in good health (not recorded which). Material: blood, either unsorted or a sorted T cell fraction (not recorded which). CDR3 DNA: TGTGCCAGCAGCCCGGGGCGAACCCTCTCCTACAATGAGCAGTTCTTC. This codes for CASSPGRTLSYNEQFF.